This is a list of T cell receptor beta chains from one sample in a study of early T cells in non-severe SARS-CoV-2 infection. TCRdb ran MiXCR on the 5' RACE reads and lists one entry per CDR3 protein. The sample lists about 70,000 distinct CDR3 sequences, approximately 5% occurring once. The specimen was whole blood, collected at baseline. The receptor source for this set is an adult who was a healthcare worker with PCR-confirmed SARS-CoV-2 infection or an uninfected control (not recorded which). CDR3s include the opening cysteine and the closing phenylalanine or tryptophan. D genes are given only for firm matches. Some rows mark clone size as missing; the rest say once, few, many or name a class of expanded clone.

TRBD1 TRBJ1-4 TRBV27 many TGTGCCAGCAGGAGAGGGGGCTTAGGGGAAAAACTGTTTTTT CASRRGGLGEKLFF
TRBD2 TRBJ2-1 TRBV30 few TGTGCCTTGAACCCTAGCGGGAGATACAATGAGCAGTTCTTC CALNPSGRYNEQFF
TRBD2 TRBJ2-1 TRBV7-9 many TGTGCCAGCAGCTTCCTAGCGGGAGTCAGCAATGAGCAGTTCTTC CASSFLAGVSNEQFF
NA TRBJ2-1 TRBV7-9 many TGTGCCAGCAGCTTCACCGGGTTAGACAATGAGCAGTTCTTC CASSFTGLDNEQFF
TRBD1 TRBJ2-7 TRBV11-2 many TGTGCCAGCAGCTTCGATGGACAGGGATCCTACGAGCAGTACTTC CASSFDGQGSYEQYF
NA TRBJ2-4 TRBV28 NA TGTGCCAGCAGTTTAAGTCTCGACAGCCTACTAGTAGCCAAAAACATTCAGTACTTC CASSLSLDSLLVAKNIQYF
TRBD2 TRBJ2-7 TRBV27 NA TGTGCCAGCAGTGCTAGCGGGAGTCTCGCCCCCTACGAGCAGTACTTC CASSASGSLAPYEQYF
NA TRBJ2-1 TRBV24-1 many TGTGCCACCAGTGACATGCGACACGGGGCTTCTGGTGAGCAGTTCTTC CATSDMRHGASGEQFF
NA TRBJ1-3 TRBV28 many TGTGCCAGCAGTTTCAGGGGATTCTCTGGAAACACCATATATTTT CASSFRGFSGNTIYF
NA TRBJ2-6 TRBV29-1 many TGCAGCGTTTTAGTAGCGGCTGGGGCCAACGTCCTGACTTTC CSVLVAAGANVLTF
TRBD2 TRBJ2-7 TRBV7-7 NA TGTGCCAGCAGCGTTGGGACTAGCGGACTCTACGAGCAGTACTTC CASSVGTSGLYEQYF
TRBD1 TRBJ1-2 TRBV27 many TGTGCCAGCAGTTTCTCCGACAGGGTCTCTGGCTACACCTTC CASSFSDRVSGYTF
NA TRBJ2-7 TRBV20-1 many TGCAGTGCTGCCGGGGTCGCCTACGAGCAGTACTTC CSAAGVAYEQYF
NA TRBJ2-5 TRBV10-2 many TGCGCCAGCAGTCAAGACAGGAGGGAAGAGACCCAGTACTTC CASSQDRREETQYF
TRBD1 TRBJ2-7 TRBV5-1 few TGCGCCAGCAGCCCCTCGGGGACAGTAGATTACGAGCAGTACTTC CASSPSGTVDYEQYF
NA TRBJ2-1 TRBV20-1 many TGCAGTGCTAGAGATTCTCTAGCACGGAGGTCCGGTGAGCAGTTCTTC CSARDSLARRSGEQFF
NA TRBJ1-1 TRBV11-3 NA TGTGCCAGCAGCTTAGGAGGGGCCAATGAAGCTTTCTTT CASSLGGANEAFF
NA TRBJ1-1 TRBV6-6 many TGTGCCAGCAAATCCGGCAGGGCGGAAGACACTGAAGCTTTCTTT CASKSGRAEDTEAFF
TRBD1 TRBJ2-1 TRBV29-1 many TGCAGCGTCCGGGACAGGGACTACAATGAGCAGTTCTTC CSVRDRDYNEQFF
NA TRBJ2-2 TRBV20-1 many TGCAGTGCTAGTGGCAGGGAGGATTTCGGGGAGCTGTTTTTT CSASGREDFGELFF
NA TRBJ1-3 TRBV29-1 few TGCAGCGTTGAACAGGGACGGGGAAACACCATATATTTT CSVEQGRGNTIYF
NA TRBJ2-7 TRBV3-1 many TGTGCCAGCACCCCCGCCGGGACTCTAGGATACGAGCAGTACTTC CASTPAGTLGYEQYF
NA TRBJ1-1 TRBV11-2 many TGTGCCAGCACCCCTTCCCAGATGGGGGGGCGTAATGTAAACACTGAAGCTTTCTTT CASTPSQMGGRNVNTEAFF
NA TRBJ2-1 TRBV20-1 NA TGCAGTGAGGGGACGACAACAAATGAGCAGTTCTTC CSEGTTTNEQFF
TRBD2 TRBJ2-7 TRBV27 few TGTGCCAGCAGTTTCACGGCGGGAGGGCCGGGCGAGCAGTACTTC CASSFTAGGPGEQYF
NA TRBJ2-6 TRBV9 many TGTGCCAGCAGCGTAGGTTCTGGGGCCAACGTCCTGACTTTC CASSVGSGANVLTF
NA TRBJ2-5 TRBV7-7 many TGTGCCAGCAGCTCCCTATTAGGGCGCTCGGAGACCCAGTACTTC CASSSLLGRSETQYF
TRBD1 TRBJ1-1 TRBV9 NA TGTGCCAGCAGGCCTACAGGGGGCAGAGGGAAAACTGAAGCTTTCTTT CASRPTGGRGKTEAFF
TRBD2 TRBJ2-7 TRBV30 many TGTGCCTGGAGTGTACTAGCGGGAGTCCACGAGCAGTACTTC CAWSVLAGVHEQYF
NA TRBJ2-1 TRBV6-1 many TGTGCCAGCAGTGTTTGGGGGACTGGCACCTCCAATGAGCAGTTCTTC CASSVWGTGTSNEQFF
TRBD2 TRBJ2-7 TRBV24-1 few TGTGCCACCAGTGTCCCCGGACTAGCCTGCTACGAGCAGTACTTC CATSVPGLACYEQYF
NA TRBJ2-3 TRBV25-1 many TGTGCCAGCAGTGCCTCCCCGGGGTATGGCACAGATACGCAGTATTTT CASSASPGYGTDTQYF
TRBD1 TRBJ1-1 TRBV7-9 NA TGTGCCAGCAGCTCAGGACAGGGTCCCGAAGCTTTCTTT CASSSGQGPEAFF
NA TRBJ2-3 TRBV7-8 many TGTGCCAGCAGCTTCGTAGCGCGGGGCCCTGAGTATTTT CASSFVARGPEYF
NA TRBJ1-6 TRBV7-2 many TGTGCCAGCAGCTTAGTAGGCAGGACAAATTCACCCCTCCACTTT CASSLVGRTNSPLHF
NA TRBJ1-1 TRBV11-2 few TGTGCCAGCAGCTTTGGGCGGGGAGGTGAAGCTTTCTTT CASSFGRGGEAFF
TRBD2 TRBJ2-1 TRBV7-6 many TGTGCCAGCAGCTTTGCGGGAGAAAGTCAGTTCTTC CASSFAGESQFF
NA TRBJ2-5 TRBV6-2/TRBV6-3 few TGTGCCAGCAGTTACTCTCATGAGACCCAGTACTTC CASSYSHETQYF
NA TRBJ1-1 TRBV5-4 NA TGTGCCAGCAGCTTGGGGGGGGCGCAGAACACTGAAGCTTTCTTT CASSLGGAQNTEAFF
TRBD1 TRBJ1-6 TRBV10-3 many TGTGCCATCAGGTCGGGACAGGGGGAAGGTACCCTCCACTTT CAIRSGQGEGTLHF
TRBD1 TRBJ1-2 TRBV28 many TGTGCCAGCAGTCATCGGACAGGGGGCGCGGAAGGCTACACCTTC CASSHRTGGAEGYTF
NA TRBJ2-2 TRBV19 NA TGTGCCATACTTGAGAACACCGGGGAGCTGTTTTTT CAILENTGELFF
TRBD1 TRBJ1-4 TRBV28 few TGTGCCAGCAGTTCCCACAGGGGGAGAGGTGAAAAACTGTTTTTT CASSSHRGRGEKLFF
TRBD2 TRBJ2-1 TRBV5-1 many TGCGCCAGCAGCTCGCACCCCTCGCGGGAGTCAAGTAATGAGCAGTTCTTC CASSSHPSRESSNEQFF
NA TRBJ1-5 TRBV4-1 few TGCGCCAGCAGCTCAGGGGCAGCGGGCAATCAGCCCCAGCATTTT CASSSGAAGNQPQHF
NA TRBJ2-7 TRBV28 NA TGTGCCACCTCCGGGACACCTTCCTACGAGCAGTACTTC CATSGTPSYEQYF
TRBD1 TRBJ2-1 TRBV7-6 many TGTGCCAGCGCCAGGGACAGCTCCTACAATGAGCAGTTCTTC CASARDSSYNEQFF
NA TRBJ2-3 TRBV9 few TGTGCCAGCAGCATCCGAGGGACTACAGATACGCAGTATTTT CASSIRGTTDTQYF
TRBD1 TRBJ2-5 TRBV5-5 many TGTGCCAGCAGCTTGCGCCGGGACAGGGGACAGACCCAGTACTTC CASSLRRDRGQTQYF
TRBD2 TRBJ2-7 TRBV25-1 NA TGTGCCAGCAGTGAATATCGCGGGAGCCCCCCGGGGTACGAGCAGTACTTC CASSEYRGSPPGYEQYF
NA TRBJ1-1 TRBV7-2 few TGTGCCAGCAGCTTGGGCGTAACCACTGAAGCTTTCTTT CASSLGVTTEAFF